This TCR beta chain was captured in a study of blood T cell repertoires in COVID-19. Study in general: T cells, B-cell-depleted T cells, or PBMCs provided the cDNA or gDNA that served as material.

Participants came from 24 US areas, aged about 18 to 89 years. Cohorts were based on clinical histories the participants reported. Before being deemed recovered, Cohort 3 donors had two negative PCRs, clearance, or symptom resolution. The CDR3 length is 19 residues. Germline-derived CDR1 and CDR2 are SGDLS and YYNGEE. After removal of 0 bases from V and 2 bases from J, the junction contained 12 bases not matched to a gene. In this sample, this clone turned up once. Clones were read by immunoSEQ multiplex PCR, and TCRdb kept only the in-frame ones, dropping some. This table holds over 120,000 clones, around 83% found once.

This TCR was sampled from a man aged 50 or older who had recovered from COVID-19. The chain uses TRBV9 and TRBJ2-2; TRBD2 matches 8 bases. Sequenced material: PBMCs or T cells enriched from blood (not recorded which). CDR3 sequence: CASSVAEWAGGKNTGELFF. The CDR3 bases are TGTGCCAGCAGCGTAGCGGAGTGGGCGGGGGGAAAAAACACCGGGGAGCTGTTTTTT.